The 10 T cell receptor beta chains in this list originate from one sample, sequenced in a study of patients and donors after allogeneic stem cell transplantation. MiXCR was run by TCRdb on the RT-PCR reads, yielding one entry per CDR3 protein. There are approximately 9,000 distinct CDR3 sequences in the sample; approximately 3.9% occur only once, and 20% lies in the top ten. The sequencing input was blood, either unsorted or a sorted T cell fraction (not recorded which). Source of these receptors: a human donor who was either an allogeneic HSCT recipient or a stem cell or donor lymphocyte infusion donor (not recorded which). It is not recorded whose cells these are; they may come from a transplant donor.

This clonotype occurred many times. The chain combines TRBV6-2 or TRBV6-3 with TRBJ2-2; D may be TRBD1 (6 bases). The CDR3 spans 15 residues. CDR1 MNHEY and CDR2 SVGEGT come from the germline V gene. The germline V and J ends were trimmed by 6 bases and 5 bases, with 16 bases remaining between them. The chain's CDR3 is CASRPDRRLTGELFF. CDR3 in DNA: TGTGCCAGCAGACCAGACAGGCGCCTGACCGGGGAGCTGTTTTTT.

This clonotype was picked up many times. This chain joins TRBV20-1 and TRBJ2-7; 9 bases map to TRBD2. This CDR3 has 15 amino acids. V lost 1 base, J lost 3 bases, and 7 bases stayed unmatched. Per the germline V gene, CDR1 is DFQATT and CDR2 is SNEGSKA (reference sequence). CDR3 sequence (DNA): TGCAGTGCTAGAGGGAGCGGGAGGTTCTTCTACGAGCAGTACTTC. It translates to CSARGSGRFFYEQYF.

With regard to this clonotype: A much more abundant neighbour one base away suggests this may be a read error. The rearrangement uses TRBV28 and TRBJ2-2, with a tentative D call TRBD2 (6 bases). There are 15 residues in the CDR3. Germline V gene lookup returns CDR1 MDHEN and CDR2 SYDVKM. The CDR3 is CTSTIGGLNTGELFF. DNA of the CDR3: TGTACCAGCACCATAGGAGGGTTGAACACCGGGGAGCTGTTTTTT.

In this sample, this clonotype turned up many times. V gene TRBV6-5 combines with J gene TRBJ2-2; 9 bases align to TRBD2. Germline CDR1 reads MNHEY; CDR2 reads SVGAGI. The CDR3 is 13 amino acids. Losses at the gene ends were 11 bases for V and 4 bases for J; bases not matched to a gene: 5. CDR3 DNA sequence: TGTGCCTGCGGGGGGGCGGCCACCGGGGAGCTGTTTTTT. This codes for CACGGAATGELFF.

At least ten counts were recorded for this clonotype. The rearrangement joins TRBV5-1 to TRBJ2-1; TRBD2 is a possible D gene (5 bases). Per the germline V gene, CDR1 is SGHRS and CDR2 is YFSETQ. The CDR3 is made up of 13 amino acids. V was pared by 5 bases and J by 5 bases, with 11 bases between. The CDR3 sequence is CASRRAADNEQFF. The CDR3 nucleotides are TGCGCCAGCAGGAGAGCGGCTGACAATGAGCAGTTCTTC.

This clonotype was recorded at least ten times. The rearrangement links TRBV5-1 to TRBJ2-7, with TRBD2 matching over 10 bases. This CDR3 spans 16 amino acids. The J segment lost 6 bases and the V segment lost 4 bases, leaving 13 bases of the junction unmatched. Germline V gene lookup returns CDR1 SGHRS and CDR2 YFSETQ. CDR3 coding DNA: TGCGCCAGCAGCCAACGCTCTAGCGGGAGTTCGCCCGAGCAGTACTTC. Its protein is CASSQRSSGSSPEQYF.

In its sample, this clonotype was seen many times. This chain connects TRBV7-2 to TRBJ2-1, with 9 nucleotides matching TRBD2. The V gene end was trimmed by 1 base and the J gene end by 7 bases; junction bases not matched to a gene: 14. Germline assignment: CDR1 SGHTA and CDR2 FQGNSA. This CDR3 is built from 18 residues. The CDR3 loop reads CASSLGPWGGRAENEQFF. The CDR3 bases are TGTGCCAGCAGCTTAGGCCCTTGGGGCGGGAGGGCCGAGAATGAGCAGTTCTTC.

In this sample, this clonotype turned up many times. This rearrangement joins TRBV3-2 to TRBJ2-3; TRBD2 is the table's D call, not checked against the DNA. TRBV3-2 is labeled a pseudogene. The CDR3 extends over 19 amino acids. The CDR3 here is CASSQDQAGGGVSTDTQYF. The CDR3 bases are TGTGCCAGCAGCCAAGATCAGGCGGGAGGGGGTGTGAGCACAGATACGCAGTATTTT.

This clonotype was seen ten or more times. The V call is TRBV4-2, the J call TRBJ2-2; D might be TRBD2 (6 bases). This CDR3 is 14 amino acids long. CDR1 LGHNA and CDR2 YNFKEQ come from the germline V gene. Trimming cost V 7 bases and J 4 bases, with 13 bases left between them. As DNA, the CDR3 is TGTGCCAGCAACGGCGGGATGAGCACCGGGGAGCTGTTTTTT. Translated, it gives CASNGGMSTGELFF.

There are many counts of this clonotype. The V gene is TRBV2, the J gene TRBJ2-3; D is unresolved. The germline V and J ends were trimmed by 3 bases and 6 bases, with 4 bases remaining between them. Germline V gene lookup returns CDR1 SNHLY and CDR2 FYNNEI. This CDR3 has 11 amino acids. CDR3 amino acids: CASSDWDTQYF. The DNA of the CDR3 is TGTGCCAGCAGTGATTGGGATACGCAGTATTTT.